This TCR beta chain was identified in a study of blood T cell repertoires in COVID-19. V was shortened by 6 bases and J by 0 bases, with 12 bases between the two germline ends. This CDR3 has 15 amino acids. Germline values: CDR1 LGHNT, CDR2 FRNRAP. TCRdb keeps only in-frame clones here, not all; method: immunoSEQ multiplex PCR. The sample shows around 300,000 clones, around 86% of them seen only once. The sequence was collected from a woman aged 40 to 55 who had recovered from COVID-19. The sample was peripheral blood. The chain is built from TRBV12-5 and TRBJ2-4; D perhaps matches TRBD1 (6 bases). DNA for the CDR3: TGTGCTAGTGGCAGGGACAACTTAGCCAAAAACATTCAGTACTTC. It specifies CASGRDNLAKNIQYF.